These 22 T cell receptor beta chains were all obtained from the same sample, sequenced in a study of vaccination effects on CD4 cells after COVID-19. Their specific antigens are unknown. Measured with immunoSEQ multiplex PCR; TCRdb has only the in-frame clones, and not every one. The table includes under 80,000 clones, roughly 72% detected once. Before sequencing took place, the ViraFEST assay used viral peptide pools to expand antigen-specific CD4+ T cells. Following a roughly 9-day culture, CD4+ T cells were purified. The sequenced sample was CD4+ T cells from PBMCs cultured with HCoV-229E spike peptides, obtained before COVID-19 vaccination. The source is a human donor who received a COVID-19 vaccine.

This chain connects TRBV6-4 to TRBJ1-1; a weak D match, TRBD1 (5 bases). The CDR3 loop spans 14 amino acids. Per the germline V gene, CDR1 is MRHNA and CDR2 is SNTAGT. Between the trimmed V and J ends, which lost 4 bases and 4 bases, there was a span of 13 bases. The CDR3 nucleotides read TGTGCCAGCAGTGTTGGCGGGGGGGTCACTGAAGCTTTCTTT. This codes for CASSVGGGVTEAFF.

The chain has TRBV28 and TRBJ2-5; 8 bases fit TRBD2. The CDR3 totals 12 residues. Germline V gives CDR1 MDHEN, CDR2 SYDVKM. Unmatched junction bases numbered 3, after V lost 3 bases and J lost 9 bases. The DNA for the CDR3 is TGTGCCAGCAGTTTTGAGCGGGGGCCCCAGTACTTC. Amino acids: CASSFERGPQYF.

The rearrangement links TRBV2 to TRBJ2-1; tentatively, D is TRBD1 (6 bases). Trimming took off 6 bases at V and 10 bases at J, with 13 bases between the two ends. In germline, CDR1 is SNHLY, CDR2 FYNNEI. The CDR3 length is 12 residues. For the CDR3, the DNA is TGTGCCAGCAGGGAGTGGACAGAGGAGCAGTTCTTC. This codes for CASREWTEEQFF. The entire variable domain, with the rest obtained from reference TRBV2 and TRBJ2-1, is as follows: EPEVTQTPSHQVTQMGQEVILRCVPISNHLYFYWYRQILGQKVEFLVSFYNNEISEKSEIFDDQFSVERPDGSNFTLKIRSTKLEDSAMYFCASREWTEEQFFGPGTRLTVL.

The CDR3 loop reads CASIPVGPWGGELFF. As DNA, the CDR3 is TGTGCCAGCATCCCAGTTGGACCCTGGGGCGGGGAGCTGTTTTTT. The chain employs TRBV6-2 or TRBV6-3 and TRBJ2-2; no reliable D call. Trimming took off 7 bases at V and 7 bases at J, with 19 bases between the two ends. In germline, CDR1 is MNHEY, CDR2 SVGEGT. The CDR3 spans 15 residues.

The chain couples TRBV4-3 to TRBJ2-6; D possibly matches TRBD1 or TRBD2 (5 bases each). This CDR3 is 17 amino acids long. V lost 5 bases to trimming and J lost 0 bases, with 14 bases between them. Per the germline V gene, CDR1 is LGHNA and CDR2 is YSLEER. This chain's CDR3 is CASSSGPTSSGANVLTF. The CDR3, as DNA: TGCGCCAGCAGCTCGGGACCCACAAGCTCTGGGGCCAACGTCCTGACTTTC.

This clone rates as medium-sized. This chain uses TRBV7-8 with TRBJ2-3; 8 nucleotides line up with TRBD2. From germline, CDR1 is SGHVS and CDR2 FQNEAQ. The CDR3 extends over 14 amino acids. V dropped 5 bases and J dropped 4; count of bases not matched to a gene: 5. The CDR3 region is CASSPTGGADTQYF. CDR3 nucleotides: TGTGCCAGCAGCCCTACGGGGGGGGCAGATACGCAGTATTTT.

Only one count was recorded for this clone. This chain joins TRBV19 and TRBJ2-1, with TRBD1 as a possible D gene (6 bases). The CDR3 covers 14 residues. V was trimmed by 7 bases and J by 3 bases, leaving 13 bases between them. Germline CDR1 is LNHDA and CDR2 is SQIVND (reference sequence). CDR3: CASTRQAGYNEQFF. CDR3 bases: TGTGCCAGTACCCGACAGGCAGGCTACAATGAGCAGTTCTTC.

The rearrangement links TRBV6-5 to TRBJ1-4, with a tentative D call TRBD1 (5 bases). This CDR3 is 13 amino acids long. CDR1 is MNHEY, CDR2 SVGAGI, per germline. Deletions cut 6 bases from V and 10 bases from J, with 15 bases between. CDR3 DNA sequence: TGTGCCAGCAGAAGGGACGCCGAGGGAAAACTGTTTTTT. It yields the protein CASRRDAEGKLFF.

The CDR3 sequence is CSVEGHRDEKNTDTQYF. The CDR3 DNA reads as TGCAGCGTTGAAGGTCACAGGGATGAAAAGAACACAGATACGCAGTATTTT. V gene TRBV29-1 combines with J gene TRBJ2-3, with a possible D match to TRBD1 (6 bases). Trimming took off 1 base at V and 2 bases at J, with 19 bases between the two ends. CDR1 is SQVTM, CDR2 ANQGSEA, per germline. This CDR3 spans 17 amino acids.

The chain carries TRBV7-3 and TRBJ2-3, with D possibly matching TRBD1 (6 bases). Germline CDR1 is SGHTA and CDR2 is FQGTGA. Trimming left V 5 bases short and J 5 bases short, with 11 bases between. This CDR3 spans 13 amino acids. CDR3 DNA sequence: TGTGCCAGCAGCGGAGGACAGTTAGATACGCAGTATTTT. It is translated as CASSGGQLDTQYF.

This clone was detected once. The genes are TRBV27 and TRBJ2-1, with TRBD1 identical over 9 bases. Trimming cost V 6 bases and J 3 bases; bases outside gene matches: 3. The CDR3 runs 14 residues. Germline V gene lookup returns CDR1 MNHEY and CDR2 SMNVEV (reference sequence). CDR3 sequence reads: CASRTTGGYNEQFF. The CDR3 nucleotides are TGTGCCAGCAGGACGACAGGGGGCTACAATGAGCAGTTCTTC.

The V gene is TRBV10-3, the J gene TRBJ2-7; 7 bases align to TRBD1. J gave up 6 bases and V 5 bases, and 7 bases lay outside the gene matches. This CDR3 comprises 13 residues. Germline values: CDR1 ENHRY, CDR2 SYGVKD. The DNA for the CDR3 is TGTGCCATCAGTCCGTCAGGGGGTTCCGAGCAGTACGTC. Its translation is CAISPSGGSEQYV.

The chain combines TRBV3-1 (or the pseudogene TRBV3-2) with TRBJ1-4, with D possibly matching TRBD1 (6 bases). The CDR3 totals 15 residues. Trimming removed 6 bases from V and 6 bases from J, with 17 bases in between. From germline, CDR1 is LGHDT and CDR2 YNNKEL (reference sequence). The CDR3 DNA is TGTGCCAGCAGGACTTCCGGGGGGCGAGATGAAAAACTGTTTTTT. Its protein product is CASRTSGGRDEKLFF.

This chain connects TRBV5-1 to TRBJ1-1; TRBD1 matches 8 bases. With V trimmed by 3 bases and J by 0 bases, 1 base remained unmatched. The CDR3 sequence is 14 residues long. Germline V gene lookup returns CDR1 SGHRS and CDR2 YFSETQ. CDR3: CASSSGQVNTEAFF. CDR3 nucleotides: TGCGCCAGCAGCTCGGGACAGGTGAACACTGAAGCTTTCTTT.

The chain carries TRBV6-5 and TRBJ2-7; TRBD1 aligns across 12 bases. The germline V gene encodes CDR1 MNHEY and CDR2 SVGAGI. The V segment lost 6 bases and the J segment 8 bases; nucleotides outside the gene matches: 11. This CDR3 has 15 residues. Here the CDR3 DNA reads TGTGCCAGCAGACCCGGGACAGGGGGCGAGTTACAGCAGTACGTC. Its protein is CASRPGTGGELQQYV.

This chain uses TRBV5-1 with TRBJ2-5, with 10 positions matching TRBD2. There are 14 residues in the CDR3. V was clipped by 5 bases and J by 2 bases; unmatched bases: 3. Germline loops: CDR1 SGHRS, CDR2 YFSETQ. The CDR3 DNA is TGCGCCAGCAGGGTAGCGGGGGGACAAGAGACCCAGTACTTC. Translation gives CASRVAGGQETQYF.

V is TRBV19 and J is TRBJ1-5; D is uncertain. V was trimmed by 9 bases and J by 7 bases, leaving 13 bases between them. CDR3 length: 12 amino acids. Per the germline V gene, CDR1 is LNHDA and CDR2 is SQIVND (reference sequence). The CDR3 is CASNRAGQPQHF. The DNA of the CDR3 is TGTGCCAGCAACCGGGCGGGACAGCCCCAGCATTTT.

This clone has more than one count but fewer than ten. The J gene is TRBJ1-2, the V gene TRBV6-1; D ambiguous. The ends were cut back, 3 bases at V and 4 bases at J, with 12 bases in the middle. This CDR3 contains 14 residues. CDR1 MNHNS and CDR2 SASEGT come from the germline V gene. CDR3 residues: CASSDPDGLYGYTF. CDR3 DNA: TGTGCCAGCAGTGACCCGGACGGCCTCTATGGCTACACCTTC.

The chain links TRBV20-1 to TRBJ2-5; D unclear. The ends were cut back, 0 bases at V and 1 base at J, with 0 bases in the middle. In germline, CDR1 is DFQATT, CDR2 SNEGSKA (reference sequence). CDR3 length: 11 residues. The CDR3 protein is CSARDQETQYF. The CDR3 bases are TGCAGTGCTAGAGACCAAGAGACCCAGTACTTC.

The sample holds a few counts of this clone. The rearrangement joins TRBV9 to TRBJ1-4; D is possibly TRBD1 (5 bases). This CDR3 spans 14 amino acids. Per germline, CDR1 SGDLS and CDR2 YYNGEE. Trimming cost V 2 bases and J 8 bases, with 13 bases left between them. CDR3 DNA: TGTGCCAGCAGCGTTGGGACGGCAGGGGAAAAACTGTTTTTT. Its protein product is CASSVGTAGEKLFF.

V is TRBV7-6 and J is TRBJ1-2; 8 nucleotides agree with TRBD1. Trimming took 7 bases from V and 7 from J; bases not matched to a gene: 8. The CDR3 covers 13 residues. The germline gives CDR1 SGHVS, CDR2 FNYEAQ. The CDR3 DNA is TGTGCCAGCATCTCGAGCAGGGGGCTTGGCTACACCTTC. It translates to CASISSRGLGYTF.

This clone came up a few times. The V gene is TRBV5-4, the J gene TRBJ2-2; no clear D gene. Germline CDR1 is SGHNT and CDR2 is YYREEE (reference sequence). CDR3 length equals 16 residues. V lost 5 bases and J 3 bases, leaving 17 bases between the germline ends. The CDR3 reads CASSPGGLVYTGELFF. CDR3 nucleotide sequence: TGTGCCAGCAGTCCCGGTGGGTTGGTGTACACCGGGGAGCTGTTTTTT.